This TCR beta chain comes out of a study of Ad26.COV2.S vaccination and SARS-CoV-2 variants. General study points: Compared with placebo recipients, vaccine recipients had higher spike-specific TCR breadth.

Of note for this clone: What it binds is unknown.

Treatment specified: roughly 19 received Ad26.COV2.S at low or high dose, single or two shots; 5 received placebo; per-sample allocation not given. After the first vaccine or placebo injection, samples were drawn on day 63. The CDR3 consists of 11 residues. V lost 4 bases to trimming and J lost 11 bases, with 11 bases between them. In germline, CDR1 is GTSNPN, CDR2 SVGIG (reference sequence). TCRdb's copy holds only in-frame clones and misses some; the assay was immunoSEQ multiplex PCR. Of about 680,000 clones detected, roughly 90% appear once; the ten largest clones hold about 1.5%. The source material was peripheral blood, sampled in a trial of Ad26.COV2.S vaccine versus placebo. The source is a person aged 18-65 years who received the Ad26.COV2.S COVID-19 vaccine or a placebo. The genes are TRBV30 and TRBJ2-2; D uncertain. CDR3 in DNA: TGTGCCTGGAAGGGTGGTGTAGAGCTGTTTTTT. Protein: CAWKGGVELFF.